One and the same sample provided the 24 T cell receptor beta chains below, sequenced in a study of blood T cell repertoires in COVID-19. Assay: immunoSEQ multiplex PCR; the TCRdb copy retains only in-frame clones and omits some. The table lists 130,000 to 150,000 clones, under 85% of them singletons. The specimen was peripheral blood. These receptors came from a human donor in a cohort sampled during active COVID-19.

V is TRBV12-3 or TRBV12-4 and J is TRBJ2-7, with a weak D call TRBD2 (6 bases). The CDR3 covers 13 residues. Trimming took off 8 bases at V and 1 base at J, with 12 bases between the two ends. The CDR3 DNA is TGTGCCAGCGGCGGGACCGCATCCTACGAGCAGTACTTC. It translates to CASGGTASYEQYF.

Regarding this clone: Other DNA variants within this sample encode the same CDR3. This rearrangement joins TRBV12-5 to TRBJ2-2; 8 nucleotides match TRBD1. V dropped 6 bases and J dropped 6; count of bases not matched to a gene: 9. The germline V gene encodes CDR1 LGHNT and CDR2 FRNRAP. The CDR3 runs 15 residues. CDR3 DNA sequence: TGTGCTAGTGGCCTGAGGCAGGGGGCGGCCGGGGAGCTGTTTTTT. This codes for CASGLRQGAAGELFF.

The chain uses TRBV4-3 and TRBJ1-3; 7 nucleotides agree with TRBD1. CDR3 length equals 15 residues. V dropped 4 bases and J dropped 2; count of bases not matched to a gene: 5. Germline lookup yields CDR1 LGHNA and CDR2 YSLEER. The CDR3 is CASSPTGFAGNTIYF. The CDR3 nucleotides are TGCGCCAGCAGCCCGACAGGGTTTGCTGGAAACACCATATATTTT.

This chain connects TRBV28 to TRBJ2-2, with 9 bases identical to TRBD1. The CDR3 sequence is 15 residues long. V dropped 6 bases and J dropped 2; count of bases not matched to a gene: 4. Germline V gene lookup returns CDR1 MDHEN and CDR2 SYDVKM. The chain's CDR3 is CASRGQGRNTGELFF. Here the CDR3 DNA reads TGTGCCAGCAGGGGACAGGGCCGAAACACCGGGGAGCTGTTTTTT.

In DNA form, the CDR3 reads TGTGCCAGCAGCTCCCCCAGGGCCCAAGAGACCCAGTACTTC. Its translation: CASSSPRAQETQYF. The V gene is TRBV7-9, the J gene TRBJ2-5; D may be TRBD1 (5 bases). The CDR3 loop spans 14 amino acids. Trimming shortened V by 4 bases and J by 1 base, and 10 bases separated the two germline ends. Germline CDR1 is SEHNR and CDR2 is FQNEAQ (reference sequence).

This clone turned up a few times. V usage is TRBV7-3 and J usage is TRBJ2-7; 9 bases fit TRBD1. V trimming: 5 bases; J trimming: 6 bases; junction bases outside the gene matches: 11. Looked up from germline, CDR1 is SGHTA and CDR2 is FQGTGA. This CDR3 comprises 15 residues. The CDR3 DNA sequence: TGTGCCAGCAGCACCACCGGGACAGGGTATTTCGAGCAGTACTTC. It is translated as CASSTTGTGYFEQYF.

The rearrangement joins TRBV5-5 to TRBJ1-2; D is uncertain. V was clipped by 1 base and J by 3 bases, with 13 bases between them. CDR3 size: 15 residues. Per the germline V gene, CDR1 is SGHKS and CDR2 is YYEKEE (reference sequence). For the CDR3, the DNA is TGTGCCAGCAGCTTGAAAAGCCAAAGAGACTATGGCTACACCTTC. It yields the protein CASSLKSQRDYGYTF. Combining the CDR3 with reference TRBV5-5 and TRBJ1-2 gives the whole variable domain DAGVTQSPTHLIKTRGQQVTLRCSPISGHKSVSWYQQVLGQGPQFIFQYYEKEERGRGNFPDRFSARQFPNYSSELNVNALLLGDSALYLCASSLKSQRDYGYTFGSGTRLTVV.

The chain recombines TRBV28 with TRBJ1-2; D not certain. The V end was cut by 11 bases, the J end by 7 bases, with 17 bases between. Germline V gene lookup returns CDR1 MDHEN and CDR2 SYDVKM. CDR3 length equals 12 residues. CDR3 residues: CALRRPPGGYTF. CDR3 coding DNA: TGTGCCCTTAGGCGGCCCCCTGGTGGCTACACCTTC.

This clone was found once. CDR3 in DNA: TGTGCCAGCAGTTATGGGACTAGCGGGGTTACTAATGAGCAGTTCTTC. Its protein is CASSYGTSGVTNEQFF. This chain connects TRBV6-2 or TRBV6-3 to TRBJ2-1, with 13 nucleotides matching TRBD2. Germline CDR1 reads MNHEY; CDR2 reads SVGEGT. This CDR3 contains 16 residues. V lost 3 bases, J lost 7 bases, and 6 bases stayed unmatched.

J is TRBJ2-7 and V is TRBV5-1; D possibly corresponds to TRBD2 (5 bases). V gave up 6 bases and J gave up 1 base, with 11 bases separating them. Germline V CDR1 and CDR2: SGHRS, YFSETQ. The CDR3 consists of 13 residues. The CDR3 protein is CASNPAGSYEQYF. CDR3 sequence (DNA): TGCGCCAGCAACCCCGCGGGTTCCTACGAGCAGTACTTC.

This clone was seen once. The chain joins TRBV6-2 or TRBV6-3 to TRBJ1-2; D might be TRBD1 (6 bases). Trimming shortened V by 5 bases and J by 5 bases, and 15 bases separated the two germline ends. The CDR3 contains 14 residues. The germline CDR1 and CDR2 sequences are MNHEY and SVGEGT. This CDR3 reads CASSRGGRNYGYTF. The CDR3, as DNA: TGTGCCAGCAGTCGCGGGGGGCGAAATTATGGCTACACCTTC.

The chain couples TRBV10-3 to TRBJ1-1, with a weak D call TRBD1 (5 bases). The germline CDR1 and CDR2 sequences are ENHRY and SYGVKD. CDR3 length equals 13 residues. Trimming took 4 bases from V and 12 from J, leaving 18 bases between them. This CDR3 reads CAISAAVGAITFF. The DNA for the CDR3 is TGTGCCATCAGTGCGGCTGTAGGGGCCATAACTTTCTTT.

The chain joins TRBV14 to TRBJ2-2, with a weak D call TRBD2 (6 bases). CDR1 and CDR2 (germline): SGHDN, FVKESK. Deletions cut 5 bases from V and 4 bases from J, with 17 bases between. This CDR3 comprises 16 residues. The CDR3 DNA is TGTGCCAGCAGCACTCTCCCCGGGGGAGGCACCGGGGAGCTGTTTTTT. Its protein is CASSTLPGGGTGELFF.

The CDR3 DNA is TGTGCCAGCAGTCCGGGACAGCGAGCTGATACGCAGTATTTT. Amino acids: CASSPGQRADTQYF. The chain employs TRBV2 and TRBJ2-3; 7 bases match TRBD1. V was pared by 5 bases and J by 6 bases, with 8 bases of the junction left unmatched. CDR3 size: 14 residues. The germline gives CDR1 SNHLY, CDR2 FYNNEI.

The V gene is TRBV7-2, the J gene TRBJ1-2, with a weak D call TRBD1 (5 bases). The germline CDR1 and CDR2 sequences are SGHTA and FQGNSA. Trimming cost V 5 bases and J 7 bases, with 11 bases left between them. CDR3 length equals 12 residues. CDR3 sequence reads: CASSADNPGYTF. The CDR3 DNA is TGTGCCAGCAGCGCGGACAACCCTGGCTACACCTTC.

The gene calls are TRBV5-1 and TRBJ1-5; D unclear. V was trimmed by 2 bases and J by 1 base, leaving 10 bases between them. This CDR3 spans 15 amino acids. Germline V gene sequence: CDR1 SGHRS, CDR2 YFSETQ. This CDR3 reads CASSLESGSNQPQHF. The CDR3 DNA reads as TGCGCCAGCAGCTTAGAGTCGGGAAGCAATCAGCCCCAGCATTTT.

This chain links TRBV7-9 with TRBJ2-1; D is perhaps TRBD2 (6 bases). In germline, CDR1 is SEHNR, CDR2 FQNEAQ (reference sequence). Deletions cut 4 bases from V and 7 bases from J, with 20 bases between. The CDR3 runs to 16 residues. In nucleotides, the CDR3 is TGTGCCAGCAGCTCTCCCCAGGCGGGGCCCCGGAATGAGCAGTTCTTC. Translated, it gives CASSSPQAGPRNEQFF.

This clone was seen a single time. Other nucleotide sequences from this sample produce the same CDR3. The chain carries TRBV5-4 and TRBJ2-2; 7 positions agree with TRBD2. The CDR3 runs 15 residues. The germline CDR1 and CDR2 sequences are SGHNT and YYREEE (reference sequence). V dropped 1 base and J dropped 2; count of bases not matched to a gene: 2. The DNA of the CDR3 is TGTGCCAGCAGCTTGCCGGGGGGTAACACCGGGGAGCTGTTTTTT. It specifies CASSLPGGNTGELFF.

This clone was detected a few times. V usage is TRBV19 and J usage is TRBJ2-5, with 8 nucleotides matching TRBD2. The CDR3 spans 16 residues. V was clipped by 3 bases and J by 1 base; unmatched bases: 7. In germline, CDR1 is LNHDA, CDR2 SQIVND (reference sequence). CDR3 region: CASSIQRGTIQETQYF. The DNA of the CDR3 is TGTGCCAGTAGTATCCAGCGGGGGACCATCCAAGAGACCCAGTACTTC.

This clone showed up just once. The chain has TRBV27 and TRBJ2-5; a weak D match, TRBD1 (6 bases). The V gene lost 6 bases and the J gene lost 3 bases, with 14 bases spanning the gap. Germline V gene data show CDR1 as MNHEY and CDR2 as SMNVEV (reference sequence). The CDR3 sequence is 14 residues long. The CDR3 protein is CASSRVNREETQYF. For the CDR3, the DNA is TGTGCCAGCAGCCGAGTTAACAGGGAAGAGACCCAGTACTTC.

This chain connects TRBV9 to TRBJ2-3; 12 bases agree with TRBD2. The CDR3 is 14 residues long. V was clipped by 4 bases and J by 6 bases; unmatched bases: 3. Per the germline V gene, CDR1 is SGDLS and CDR2 is YYNGEE. In DNA form, the CDR3 reads TGTGCCAGCAGCACAACTAGCGGGGGGGATACGCAGTATTTT. This codes for CASSTTSGGDTQYF.

The J gene is TRBJ2-1, the V gene TRBV7-2; tentatively, D is TRBD2 (5 bases). Trimming pared 1 base from V and 5 bases from J, leaving 9 bases between. Germline V gene lookup returns CDR1 SGHTA and CDR2 FQGNSA. The CDR3 spans 14 residues. CDR3 in DNA: TGTGCCAGCAGCTTAGTGGGGAGCCACAATGAGCAGTTCTTC. Its protein is CASSLVGSHNEQFF.

The J gene is TRBJ2-5, the V gene TRBV6-2 or TRBV6-3, with TRBD1 matching over 11 bases. This CDR3 comprises 16 residues. CDR1 is MNHEY, CDR2 SVGEGT, per germline. V trimming: 2 bases; J trimming: 5 bases; junction bases outside the gene matches: 7. Written as DNA, the CDR3 is TGTGCCAGCAGTTACAGGACAGGGGGCGCGGAGGAGACCCAGTACTTC. Protein sequence: CASSYRTGGAEETQYF.

Points on this clone: This sample includes further DNA sequences coding for the same CDR3. The DNA for the CDR3 is TGTGCCAGCAGCGCCCGGACAGGAAACTACAATGAGCAGTTCTTC. Amino acids: CASSARTGNYNEQFF. The chain joins TRBV9 to TRBJ2-1; 7 positions match TRBD1. CDR3 size: 15 residues. V trimming: 3 bases; J trimming: 3 bases; junction bases outside the gene matches: 6. Germline values: CDR1 SGDLS, CDR2 YYNGEE.